These T cell receptor beta chains were read from a single sample in a study of a mutant IDH1 vaccine in newly diagnosed glioma. Method: immunoSEQ multiplex PCR; TCRdb's copy keeps in-frame clones and lacks some. The sample yields around 80,000 clones, more than 80% seen once. For these receptors, no antigen is known. The material sequenced was PBMCs, taken from a glioma patient whose treatment included an IDH1 peptide vaccine. The receptors were sampled from a woman aged 45-65 years with glioma. The CDR3 runs from the conserved cysteine through the conserved F or W. A D gene is named only where the DNA matches it firmly. Clone size, where shown, is once, few, many, or a class for clones that have expanded.

clone_size: -; v_call: TRBV7-8; d_call: -; j_call: TRBJ1-1; cdr3_aa: CASSTWTANTEAFF; cdr3_nt: TGTGCCAGCAGCACGTGGACAGCGAACACTGAAGCTTTCTTT
clone_size: -; v_call: TRBV19; d_call: -; j_call: TRBJ2-2; cdr3_aa: CASSISGGELFF; cdr3_nt: TGTGCCAGTAGTATTTCGGGCGGGGAGCTGTTTTTT
clone_size: -; v_call: TRBV2; d_call: -; j_call: TRBJ2-2; cdr3_aa: CASTTASLLSLSGELFF; cdr3_nt: TGTGCCAGCACCACTGCCAGTCTTCTTTCCCTTTCCGGGGAGCTGTTTTTT
clone_size: -; v_call: TRBV6-5; d_call: -; j_call: TRBJ2-3; cdr3_aa: CASSPRGRGIDTQYF; cdr3_nt: TGTGCCAGCAGTCCCCGGGGCAGGGGAATAGATACGCAGTATTTT
clone_size: -; v_call: TRBV6-6; d_call: TRBD2; j_call: TRBJ2-7; cdr3_aa: CASSYPGGGEQYF; cdr3_nt: TGTGCCAGCAGTTACCCGGGGGGGGGCGAGCAGTACTTC
clone_size: -; v_call: TRBV5-6; d_call: -; j_call: TRBJ2-5; cdr3_aa: CASSLVTGHQETQYF; cdr3_nt: TGTGCCAGCAGCTTGGTTACGGGACACCAAGAGACCCAGTACTTC
clone_size: once; v_call: TRBV28; d_call: -; j_call: TRBJ1-1; cdr3_aa: CASGLNGGNTEAFF; cdr3_nt: TGTGCCAGCGGTCTTAACGGGGGTAACACTGAAGCTTTCTTT
clone_size: -; v_call: TRBV6-5; d_call: -; j_call: TRBJ1-5; cdr3_aa: CASNLRGYSNQPQHF; cdr3_nt: TGTGCCAGCAATCTACGGGGCTATAGCAATCAGCCCCAGCATTTT
clone_size: -; v_call: TRBV2; d_call: -; j_call: TRBJ2-4; cdr3_aa: CASSTTGRQNIQYF; cdr3_nt: TGTGCCAGCAGTACAACAGGGAGGCAGAACATTCAGTACTTC
clone_size: few; v_call: TRBV7-2; d_call: -; j_call: TRBJ2-3; cdr3_aa: CASSYTDTQYF; cdr3_nt: TGTGCCAGCAGCTACACAGATACGCAGTATTTT
clone_size: -; v_call: TRBV9; d_call: TRBD1; j_call: TRBJ1-1; cdr3_aa: CASSQGGPVRAFF; cdr3_nt: TGTGCCAGCAGCCAGGGGGGTCCCGTTCGAGCTTTCTTT
clone_size: -; v_call: TRBV28; d_call: TRBD1; j_call: TRBJ1-5; cdr3_aa: CASSLRQGFQPQHF; cdr3_nt: TGTGCCAGCAGCCTCAGACAGGGCTTCCAGCCCCAGCATTTT